The sequence of this T cell receptor beta chain was determined in a study of blood T cell repertoires in COVID-19. Overall study: Sites across the United States, Italy and Spain contributed samples from acute and convalescent COVID-19. Nucleic acid was either cDNA or gDNA, and it came from T cells, B-cell-depleted T cells, or PBMCs.

Assignments of participants to cohorts depended upon their own reported clinical history. Per the original data handling: Using reference gene primer amplification, nucleated cell counts were estimated. Produced via immunoSEQ multiplex PCR; TCRdb's table is partial and in-frame only. That table is the source of V, J and clone size, and D and trimming were worked out from the DNA. The sample records roughly 170,000 clones, 75% to 90% being singletons. This CDR3 spans 16 amino acids. The V end was cut by 0 bases, the J end by 4 bases, with 15 bases between. Per germline, CDR1 MNHEY and CDR2 SVGAGI. The chain uses TRBV6-5 and TRBJ2-5; perhaps TRBD2 as D (6 bases). Sequencing used PBMCs or T cells enriched from blood (not recorded which). This clonotype was obtained from a woman between 45 and 60 years old who had recovered from COVID-19. CDR3 nucleotide sequence: TGTGCCAGCAGTTACTCCGGGGGTGGGGTCTTAGAGACCCAGTACTTC. Amino acid sequence: CASSYSGGGVLETQYF.